This passage covers 3 T cell receptor beta chains from one sample sequenced in a study of early T cells in non-severe SARS-CoV-2 infection. TCRdb re-analysed the 5' RACE reads in MiXCR, keeping a single row per CDR3 protein. The sample shows 70,000 to 90,000 distinct CDR3 sequences, around 14% of them seen only once. The sequenced sample was whole blood. These receptors were taken from an adult who was a healthcare worker with PCR-confirmed SARS-CoV-2 infection or an uninfected control (not recorded which).

This clonotype occurred a few times. V and J are TRBV5-1 and TRBJ2-7; D unclear. The germline CDR1 and CDR2 sequences are SGHRS and YFSETQ. V was trimmed by 0 bases and J by 3 bases, leaving 7 bases between them. This CDR3 comprises 13 residues. CDR3 sequence reads: CASSLDRHYEQYF. CDR3 in DNA: TGCGCCAGCAGCTTGGACCGACACTACGAGCAGTACTTC.

There are many counts of this clonotype. The V call is TRBV12-3 or TRBV12-4, the J call TRBJ2-7; D is possibly TRBD2 (5 bases). The CDR3 has 16 residues. V lost 3 bases, J lost 3 bases, and 18 bases lay in between. CDR3 sequence (DNA): TGTGCCAGCAGTTTTGGTGCCTCAAAGGGAGACTACGAGCAGTACTTC. It yields the protein CASSFGASKGDYEQYF.

The gene calls are TRBV30 and TRBJ1-2; D gene ambiguous. The CDR3 length is 12 residues. The V end lost 4 bases, the J end lost 10 bases, and 16 bases lay between the germline ends. Per germline, CDR1 GTSNPN and CDR2 SVGIG (reference sequence). CDR3 sequence (DNA): TGTGCCTGGAATCCGTTACAAATGTCCTACACCTTC. Protein sequence: CAWNPLQMSYTF.